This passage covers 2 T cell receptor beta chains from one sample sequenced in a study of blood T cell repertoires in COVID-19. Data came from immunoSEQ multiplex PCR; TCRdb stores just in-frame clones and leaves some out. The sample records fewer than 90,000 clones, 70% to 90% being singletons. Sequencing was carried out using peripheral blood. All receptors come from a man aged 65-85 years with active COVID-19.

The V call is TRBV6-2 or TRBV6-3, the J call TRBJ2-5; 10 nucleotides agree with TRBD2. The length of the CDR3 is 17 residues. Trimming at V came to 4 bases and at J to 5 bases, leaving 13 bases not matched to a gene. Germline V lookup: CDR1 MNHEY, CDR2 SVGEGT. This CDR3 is CASSSDASGSAGETQYF. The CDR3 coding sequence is TGTGCCAGCAGTTCCGACGCTAGCGGGAGTGCTGGGGAGACCCAGTACTTC.

The CDR3 spells CASRNRDRGNYGYTF. The DNA for the CDR3 is TGTGCCAGCCGGAACCGGGACAGGGGAAACTATGGCTACACCTTC. The J gene is TRBJ1-2, the V gene TRBV5-4, with 10 bases lining up with TRBD1. The CDR3 is 15 amino acids. The ends lost 7 bases at V and 2 bases at J; junction bases unmatched: 8. Germline CDR1 is SGHNT and CDR2 is YYREEE (reference sequence). Combining the CDR3 with reference TRBV5-4 and TRBJ1-2 gives the whole variable domain ETGVTQSPTHLIKTRGQQVTLRCSSQSGHNTVSWYQQALGQGPQFIFQYYREEENGRGNFPPRFSGLQFPNYSSELNVNALELDDSALYLCASRNRDRGNYGYTFGSGTRLTVV.